The 12 T cell receptor beta chains presented below share a single source sample, sequenced in a study of blood T cells in healthy people across ages. Through a sample-barcoded 5' primer and a J-beta primer mix, a second PCR was run for roughly 7 to 12 cycles. TCRdb processed the 5' RACE reads anew with MiXCR; each CDR3 protein has one entry. The sample contains hundreds of thousands of distinct CDR3 sequences, 60% to 80% of which appear only once. Sequencing used blood. These receptor sequences come from a young man in good health.

The V and J genes are TRBV7-2 and TRBJ2-3, with 11 bases fitting TRBD2. This CDR3 is built from 16 residues. CDR1 and CDR2 (germline): SGHTA, FQGNSA. V shed 4 bases, J shed 6 bases, and the junction held 9 bases outside the gene matches. CDR3 sequence (DNA): TGTGCCAGCAGCTCGCCGACTAGCGGGGACGTGGATACGCAGTATTTT. It codes for CASSSPTSGDVDTQYF. The complete variable domain, with remaining parts taken from reference TRBV7-2 and TRBJ2-3, reads GAGVSQSPSNKVTEKGKDVELRCDPISGHTALYWYRQSLGQGLEFLIYFQGNSAPDKSGLPSDRFSAERTGGSVSTLTIQRTQQEDSAVYLCASSSPTSGDVDTQYFGPGTRLTVL.

This chain joins TRBV6-2 or TRBV6-3 and TRBJ2-3; 9 bases are a match to TRBD2. Germline assignment: CDR1 MNHEY and CDR2 SVGEGT. Germline trimming cut 4 bases from V and 6 bases from J; bases unmatched to any gene: 11. This CDR3 contains 16 residues. CDR3 protein: CASSSGLAITVDTQYF. DNA of the CDR3: TGTGCCAGCAGTTCGGGACTAGCAATCACCGTTGATACGCAGTATTTT.

The gene calls are TRBV29-1 and TRBJ2-5; D perhaps matches TRBD2 (5 bases). In germline, CDR1 is SQVTM, CDR2 ANQGSEA. With 2 bases removed from V and 9 bases from J, the gap between germline ends came to 19 bases. The CDR3 length is 14 residues. CDR3 residues: CSVEWVGESWSQYF. CDR3 nucleotides: TGCAGCGTTGAATGGGTGGGAGAGTCGTGGTCCCAGTACTTC.

The V gene is TRBV7-9, the J gene TRBJ2-4, with D perhaps given as TRBD1 or TRBD2 (6 bases each). Trimming pared 0 bases from V and 13 bases from J, leaving 19 bases between. Germline V gene lookup returns CDR1 SEHNR and CDR2 FQNEAQ (reference sequence). The length of the CDR3 is 15 residues. This CDR3 is CASSLANGQLSGQYF. CDR3 sequence (DNA): TGTGCCAGCAGCTTAGCGAACGGACAGCTCAGCGGGCAGTACTTC. The whole variable domain, remainder taken from reference TRBV7-9 and TRBJ2-4, is DTGVSQNPRHKITKRGQNVTFRCDPISEHNRLYWYRQTLGQGPEFLTYFQNEAQLEKSRLLSDRFSAERPKGSFSTLEIQRTEQGDSAMYLCASSLANGQLSGQYFGAGTRLSVL.

This clonotype was found a few times. The germline gene is not matched at one end of the junction; a read error may be the cause. This chain connects TRBV5-1 to TRBJ2-1, with D possibly called TRBD1 or TRBD2 (5 bases each). This CDR3 has 16 residues. The germline CDR1 and CDR2 sequences are SGHRS and YFSETQ. The CDR3 region is CASSPRDPNSHNEQFF. The DNA for the CDR3 is TGCGCCAGCAGCCCCCGGGACCCAAACTCCCACAATGAGCAGTTCTTC.

The chain employs TRBV4-2 and TRBJ2-7; 9 positions agree with TRBD2. CDR3 length: 14 amino acids. Trimming cost V 5 bases and J 7 bases; bases outside gene matches: 9. The V gene's germline CDR1 is LGHNA and CDR2 YNFKEQ. The CDR3 is CASSGGLAANEQYF. In DNA, the CDR3 is TGTGCCAGCAGCGGGGGACTAGCTGCAAATGAGCAGTACTTC.

The sample holds one count of this clonotype. This chain connects TRBV20-1 to TRBJ2-5; no reliable D call. The CDR3 extends over 12 amino acids. Trimming took 5 bases from V and 7 from J, leaving 14 bases between them. The V gene's germline CDR1 is DFQATT and CDR2 SNEGSKA (reference sequence). CDR3 in amino acids: CSAPLAFGTQYF. The CDR3 nucleotides are TGCAGTGCTCCCCTTGCCTTCGGGACCCAGTACTTC.

About this clonotype: At one end, the junction sequence differs from germline, possibly due to a read error. This chain links TRBV7-2 with TRBJ2-1; 10 bases match TRBD2. CDR3 size: 19 residues. Looked up from germline, CDR1 is SGHTA and CDR2 is FQGNSA. CDR3 in amino acids: CASSLGQKVAGGSYNEQFF. The CDR3 DNA reads as TGCGCCAGCAGCTTAGGGCAAAAGGTAGCGGGGGGATCCTACAATGAGCAGTTCTTC.

This chain connects TRBV6-1 to TRBJ2-7; no clear D gene. The germline CDR1 and CDR2 sequences are MNHNS and SASEGT. This CDR3 is built from 13 residues. The V gene lost 1 base and the J gene lost 2 bases, with 6 bases spanning the gap. CDR3 DNA: TGTGCCAGCAGTGAAGTCATAGCCTACGAGCAGTACTTC. Translated, it gives CASSEVIAYEQYF.

The chain uses TRBV12-3 or TRBV12-4 and TRBJ1-2; TRBD1 agrees at 7 bases. Losses at the gene ends were 5 bases for V and 4 bases for J; bases not matched to a gene: 4. The CDR3 loop spans 13 amino acids. The CDR3 loop reads CASSATGIYGYTF. The CDR3 DNA reads as TGTGCCAGCAGTGCGACAGGGATCTATGGCTACACCTTC.

This chain joins TRBV6-6 and TRBJ2-5; D uncertain. CDR1 and CDR2 (germline): MNHNY, SVGAGI (reference sequence). The V and J ends lost 6 bases and 1 base respectively, with 12 bases between them. There are 14 residues in the CDR3. CDR3 bases: TGTGCCAGCAGGGCCTCTTTGGGCCAAGAGACCCAGTACTTC. Translated, it gives CASRASLGQETQYF.

The CDR3 protein is CASSPIHRASNQPQHF. In nucleotides, the CDR3 is TGTGCCAGCAGTCCAATACACAGGGCTTCCAATCAGCCCCAGCATTTT. The chain employs TRBV27 and TRBJ1-5, with D possibly being TRBD1 (6 bases). V was pared by 5 bases and J by 3 bases, with 17 bases between. The CDR3 is made up of 16 amino acids. Germline V CDR1 and CDR2: MNHEY, SMNVEV (reference sequence).